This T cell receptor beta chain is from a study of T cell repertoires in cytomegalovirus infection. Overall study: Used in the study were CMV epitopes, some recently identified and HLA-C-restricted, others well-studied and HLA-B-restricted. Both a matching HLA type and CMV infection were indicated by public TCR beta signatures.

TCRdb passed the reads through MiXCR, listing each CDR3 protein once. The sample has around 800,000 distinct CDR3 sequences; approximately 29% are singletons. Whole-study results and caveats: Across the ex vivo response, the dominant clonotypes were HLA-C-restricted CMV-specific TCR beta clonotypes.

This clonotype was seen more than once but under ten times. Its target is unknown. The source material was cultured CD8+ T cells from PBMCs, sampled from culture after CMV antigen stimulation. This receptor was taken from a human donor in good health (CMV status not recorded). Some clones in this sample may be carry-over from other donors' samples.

The CDR3 spells CASSPHRGRETQYF. The CDR3 coding sequence is TGTGCCAGCAGCCCTCACAGGGGGCGGGAGACCCAGTACTTC. V is TRBV7-2 and J is TRBJ2-5, with 9 bases identical to TRBD1. There are 14 residues in the CDR3. The J segment lost 5 bases and the V segment lost 5 bases, leaving 6 bases of the junction unmatched. Germline CDR1 reads SGHTA; CDR2 reads FQGNSA.